The 28 T cell receptor beta chains reported below all come from one sample, sequenced in a study of cytomegalovirus exposure and HLA in healthy donors. The assay was immunoSEQ multiplex PCR, and TCRdb's table has in-frame clones only and misses some. This sample has more than 130,000 clones; about 86% occur once, and the top ten carry approximately 8%. The sequenced sample consisted of PBMCs. The receptors were sampled from a woman aged 18-35 years in good health and CMV-seropositive.

This chain joins TRBV11-2 and TRBJ2-5, with TRBD2 matching over 7 bases. The V gene end was trimmed by 2 bases and the J gene end by 4 bases; junction bases not matched to a gene: 10. The CDR3 spans 16 residues. Looked up from germline, CDR1 is SGHAT and CDR2 is FQNNGV. CDR3 sequence reads: CASSLSIGPGGETQYF. CDR3 nucleotide sequence: TGTGCCAGCAGCTTATCCATAGGGCCGGGGGGAGAGACCCAGTACTTC.

The gene calls are TRBV23-1 and TRBJ2-6; TRBD2 is a possible D gene (5 bases). TRBV23-1 is noted as an ORF with a role that remains uncertain. The CDR3 has 15 amino acids. V lost 3 bases and J 4 bases, leaving 10 bases between the germline ends. DNA of the CDR3: TGCGCCAGCAGTCACCACGGGGTCGGGGCCAACGTCCTGACTTTC. It yields the protein CASSHHGVGANVLTF.

This clone has just a few counts. CDR3 protein: CASSRDSLYGYTF. CDR3 nucleotide sequence: TGTGCCAGCAGCCGGGACAGCCTTTATGGCTACACCTTC. The chain has TRBV28 and TRBJ1-2; 7 bases map to TRBD1. This CDR3 spans 13 amino acids. Germline values: CDR1 MDHEN, CDR2 SYDVKM. Germline trimming cut 6 bases from V and 5 bases from J; bases unmatched to any gene: 6.

The CDR3 nucleotides are TGTGCCAGCAGTTACAGCTATGGCTACACCTTC. This codes for CASSYSYGYTF. The chain combines TRBV28 with TRBJ1-2; D not resolved. Germline CDR1 MDHEN, CDR2 SYDVKM. V was shortened by 4 bases and J by 4 bases, with 4 bases between the two germline ends. The CDR3 loop spans 11 amino acids.

This clone has more than one count but fewer than ten. The rearrangement uses TRBV2 and TRBJ2-2, with a possible D match to TRBD1 (5 bases). V was shortened by 8 bases and J by 0 bases, with 13 bases between the two germline ends. The CDR3 has 15 amino acids. Germline CDR1 SNHLY, CDR2 FYNNEI. The CDR3 bases are TGTGCCAGCGTTAGGGGTCCCGCGAACACCGGGGAGCTGTTTTTT. The encoded protein is CASVRGPANTGELFF.

The chain couples TRBV28 to TRBJ1-2, with unresolved D. Germline CDR1 reads MDHEN; CDR2 reads SYDVKM. The CDR3 spans 12 residues. Trimming left V 5 bases short and J 7 bases short, with 11 bases between. The CDR3 reads CASSPWQRGYTF. In DNA form, the CDR3 reads TGTGCCAGCAGTCCATGGCAGCGTGGCTACACCTTC.

In nucleotides, the CDR3 is TGTGCCAGCAGTGCGGGGACAGGGGTAGAGACCCAGTACTTC. This encodes CASSAGTGVETQYF. The V and J genes are TRBV6-1 and TRBJ2-5; 10 nucleotides match TRBD1. Looked up from germline, CDR1 is MNHNS and CDR2 is SASEGT. The trim removed 4 bases at V and 4 bases at J, leaving 3 bases unmatched. The CDR3 has 14 residues.

V usage is TRBV5-1 and J usage is TRBJ2-3; 9 nucleotides agree with TRBD2. There are 15 residues in the CDR3. Germline CDR1 and CDR2: SGHRS and YFSETQ. J lost 4 bases, V lost 4 bases, and 7 bases had no gene match. The CDR3 reads CASSVRGLAPDTQYF. The CDR3 nucleotides are TGCGCCAGCAGCGTGCGGGGACTAGCCCCAGATACGCAGTATTTT.

This chain connects TRBV4-3 to TRBJ1-2; 8 bases are shared with TRBD1. The CDR3 has 13 residues. The ends lost 3 bases at V and 8 bases at J; junction bases unmatched: 5. Germline CDR1 is LGHNA and CDR2 is YSLEER. For the CDR3, the DNA is TGCGCCAGCAGCCACGAACAGGGGGAGGGCTACACCTTC. Its translation: CASSHEQGEGYTF.

CDR3 sequence: CASSQWASQVNQPQHF. The CDR3 nucleotides read TGTGCCAGCAGCCAATGGGCGAGCCAAGTTAATCAGCCCCAGCATTTT. The chain couples TRBV4-2 to TRBJ1-5, with D hard to call. V lost 2 bases to trimming and J lost 4 bases, with 15 bases between them. The CDR3 runs to 16 residues. Per germline, CDR1 LGHNA and CDR2 YNFKEQ.

V gene TRBV4-3 combines with J gene TRBJ2-2; tentatively, D is TRBD1 (7 bases). There are 15 residues in the CDR3. V was trimmed by 0 bases and J by 10 bases, leaving 15 bases between them. Germline V gene sequence: CDR1 LGHNA, CDR2 YSLEER. The CDR3 loop reads CASSQDTQGGVELFF. Written as DNA, the CDR3 is TGCGCCAGCAGCCAAGATACCCAGGGGGGCGTGGAGCTGTTTTTT.

This chain connects TRBV10-3 to TRBJ1-6, with D tentatively TRBD1 (5 bases). Germline-derived CDR1 and CDR2 are ENHRY and SYGVKD. The V gene lost 0 bases and the J gene lost 6 bases, with 9 bases spanning the gap. The CDR3 length is 15 residues. The CDR3 reads CAISESRRGNSPLHF. CDR3 coding DNA: TGTGCCATCAGTGAGTCGAGGAGGGGTAATTCACCCCTCCACTTT.

This chain uses TRBV29-1 with TRBJ1-5, with 9 bases lining up with TRBD1. Per the germline V gene, CDR1 is SQVTM and CDR2 is ANQGSEA. Losses at the gene ends were 4 bases for V and 2 bases for J; bases not matched to a gene: 0. The CDR3 contains 13 residues. The CDR3: CSVGDRGNQPQHF. For the CDR3, the DNA is TGCAGCGTTGGGGACAGGGGCAATCAGCCCCAGCATTTT.

The table lists this clone with a few counts. The chain recombines TRBV7-2 with TRBJ2-7, with TRBD1 matching over 9 bases. The V and J ends lost 6 bases and 1 base, in that order; junction bases with no gene match: 7. Per the germline V gene, CDR1 is SGHTA and CDR2 is FQGNSA. The CDR3 is 15 residues long. Here the CDR3 DNA reads TGTGCCAGCAGAGTTGACAGGGGGGAATCCTACGAGCAGTACTTC. It codes for CASRVDRGESYEQYF.

The V and J genes are TRBV5-4 and TRBJ1-3; perhaps TRBD1 as D (6 bases). V was trimmed by 4 bases and J by 14 bases, leaving 25 bases between them. CDR3 size: 15 residues. Germline lookup yields CDR1 SGHNT and CDR2 YYREEE (reference sequence). CDR3 region: CASSPEGGTSAALYF. The CDR3, as DNA: TGTGCCAGCAGCCCCGAAGGTGGGACATCCGCGGCCTTATATTTT.

This clone showed up just a few times. The J gene is TRBJ2-7, the V gene TRBV11-1; D is possibly TRBD2 (5 bases). Trimming left V 0 bases short and J 0 bases short, with 12 bases between. There are 16 residues in the CDR3. Germline CDR1 SGHAT, CDR2 FQDESV (reference sequence). In DNA, the CDR3 is TGTGCCAGCAGCTTAGCGAACGGACTTCTCTCCTACGAGCAGTACTTC. Residues: CASSLANGLLSYEQYF.

The table lists this clone with a few counts. The chain is built from TRBV6-1 and TRBJ1-2; 9 bases match TRBD1. The CDR3 is made up of 13 amino acids. The ends lost 5 bases at V and 8 bases at J; junction bases unmatched: 6. Germline CDR1 reads MNHNS; CDR2 reads SASEGT. Here the CDR3 reads CASSHRGLRGYTF. CDR3 coding DNA: TGTGCCAGCAGTCACAGGGGGCTAAGGGGCTACACCTTC.

In DNA, the CDR3 is TGCAGCGTTTTCGACAGGTCCGATCGCTACACCTTC. The encoded protein is CSVFDRSDRYTF. The gene calls are TRBV29-1 and TRBJ1-2, with a possible D match to TRBD1 (6 bases). Germline CDR1 SQVTM, CDR2 ANQGSEA. With 5 bases removed from V and 9 bases from J, the gap between germline ends came to 16 bases. The CDR3 is made up of 12 amino acids.

V usage is TRBV12-2 and J usage is TRBJ1-1. TRBV12-2 is an annotated pseudogene. CDR3 length equals 14 residues. The CDR3 nucleotides are TGTGCAAGTCGCTTACCCATCGCGGTGGAGCGAGCTTTCTTT. It codes for CASRLPIAVERAFF.

This chain links TRBV27 with TRBJ2-1; 10 nucleotides match TRBD2. V was pared by 6 bases and J by 5 bases, with 13 bases of the junction left unmatched. CDR1 and CDR2 from the germline V gene are MNHEY and SMNVEV (reference sequence). CDR3 length: 17 residues. The CDR3 sequence: CASSLIILAGDHNEQFF. As DNA, the CDR3 is TGTGCCAGCAGCTTGATAATTCTAGCGGGAGACCACAATGAGCAGTTCTTC.

This chain connects TRBV5-1 to TRBJ2-7; a possible D gene is TRBD2 (5 bases). The CDR3 extends over 13 amino acids. CDR1 and CDR2 (germline): SGHRS, YFSETQ. The V and J ends lost 4 bases and 6 bases respectively, with 14 bases between them. The DNA for the CDR3 is TGCGCCAGCAGCAACCAGACGGGGTTCGAGCAGTACTTC. It yields the protein CASSNQTGFEQYF.

The chain uses TRBV6-5 and TRBJ2-1, with TRBD1 matching 11 bases. CDR1 is MNHEY, CDR2 SVGAGI, per germline. The CDR3 consists of 14 residues. The J segment lost 7 bases and the V segment lost 4 bases, leaving 3 bases of the junction unmatched. CDR3 in amino acids: CASSSGQGVNEQFF. The CDR3 nucleotides are TGTGCCAGCAGTTCGGGACAGGGGGTTAATGAGCAGTTCTTC.

This clone has only one observation. The gene calls are TRBV28 and TRBJ2-1, with a tentative D call TRBD2 (7 bases). The CDR3 length is 19 residues. Trimming took off 3 bases at V and 6 bases at J, with 27 bases between the two ends. CDR1 MDHEN and CDR2 SYDVKM come from the germline V gene. The CDR3: CASSFRRGRGGSGLNEQFF. CDR3 DNA sequence: TGTGCCAGCAGTTTCCGCAGGGGCCGAGGCGGGAGCGGGCTCAATGAGCAGTTCTTC.

This clone was seen only once. The chain has TRBV28 and TRBJ2-5; D may be TRBD1 (6 bases). The CDR3 length is 14 residues. Per the germline V gene, CDR1 is MDHEN and CDR2 is SYDVKM. V lost 6 bases, J lost 4 bases, and 15 bases lay in between. CDR3 nucleotide sequence: TGTGCCAGCAGGGACACAGGGAGAGCAGAGACCCAGTACTTC. As protein: CASRDTGRAETQYF.

The J gene is TRBJ1-2, the V gene TRBV29-1; TRBD1 is a possible D gene (5 bases). V was clipped by 6 bases and J by 4 bases, with 12 bases between them. Germline V gene lookup returns CDR1 SQVTM and CDR2 ANQGSEA. The CDR3 is made up of 12 amino acids. As DNA, the CDR3 is TGCAGCGTGATGACAGTTCTCTATGGCTACACCTTC. This translates into CSVMTVLYGYTF.

The chain is built from TRBV6-6 and TRBJ1-5; 7 nucleotides match TRBD1. The CDR3 consists of 15 residues. The J segment lost 4 bases and the V segment lost 6 bases, leaving 9 bases of the junction unmatched. CDR1 is MNHNY and CDR2 is SVGAGI in the germline V gene (reference sequence). CDR3 protein: CASRRQGEGNQPQHF. In nucleotides, the CDR3 is TGTGCCAGCAGACGACAGGGAGAGGGGAATCAGCCCCAGCATTTT.

The chain carries TRBV6-1 and TRBJ2-7; 8 bases line up with TRBD2. This CDR3 region has 15 residues. Germline CDR1 is MNHNS and CDR2 is SASEGT. The ends lost 7 bases at V and 0 bases at J; junction bases unmatched: 8. The CDR3 is CASTITGGISYEQYF. CDR3 bases: TGTGCCAGCACTATCACGGGGGGGATCTCCTACGAGCAGTACTTC.

The chain couples TRBV5-1 to TRBJ2-5; 13 bases fit TRBD2. This CDR3 has 18 residues. V gave up 4 bases and J gave up 5 bases; unmatched junction bases: 14. The germline CDR1 and CDR2 sequences are SGHRS and YFSETQ. Written as DNA, the CDR3 is TGCGCCAGCAGCAAAAGGACTAGCGGGGGCTTCTTTGGGGAGACCCAGTACTTC. It is translated as CASSKRTSGGFFGETQYF.